The 8 T cell receptor beta chains below were found in one sample sequenced in a study of blood T cell repertoires in COVID-19 (dated by TCRdb to between 2020 and 2021). The library relied on the immunoSEQ multiplex PCR assay. The immuneACCESS repertoire file appears here via TCRdb, limited to in-frame rearrangements. These files lack a portion of the clones; in checked studies, under half of the deficit traces to unresolved V genes, and the cause of the others is not known. The sample contains around 370,000 clones, approximately 90% of them found a single time. 1.2% of the sample lies in the top ten. What was sequenced was PBMCs or T cells enriched from blood (not recorded which). These receptors were obtained from a woman younger than 30 who had recovered from COVID-19.

The table lists this clone with a count of one. The V and J genes are TRBV6-5 and TRBJ1-1; D ambiguous. The CDR3 has 13 amino acids. Germline V lookup: CDR1 MNHEY, CDR2 SVGAGI. The CDR3: CVSHRITNTEAFF. CDR3 DNA sequence: TGTGTCTCACACCGTATTACGAACACTGAAGCTTTCTTT.

Here the CDR3 reads CASSQGDRGWEKLFF. The CDR3 DNA follows: TGTGCCAGCAGCCAAGGTGACAGGGGGTGGGAAAAACTGTTTTTT. This sequence joins TRBV3-1 (or the pseudogene TRBV3-2) and TRBJ1-4, with TRBD1 identical over 9 bases. Germline V gene data show CDR1 as LGHDT and CDR2 as YNNKEL (reference sequence). This CDR3 contains 15 residues. V lost 1 base to trimming and J lost 8 bases; unmatched junction nucleotides: 5.

The CDR3 DNA is TGTGCCAGCAGTTTTAGGACAGGGTATAGCACAGATACGCAGTATTTT. Its protein product is CASSFRTGYSTDTQYF. V usage is TRBV28 and J usage is TRBJ2-3; TRBD1 matches 8 bases. The ends lost 3 bases at V and 0 bases at J; junction bases unmatched: 5. The CDR3 has 16 residues. From germline, CDR1 is MDHEN and CDR2 SYDVKM.

The chain couples TRBV7-2 to TRBJ1-5; 7 bases line up with TRBD1. The V gene end was trimmed by 1 base and the J gene end by 6 bases; junction bases not matched to a gene: 12. CDR1 is SGHTA, CDR2 FQGNSA, per germline. CDR3 size: 17 residues. CDR3 protein: CASSLVISRGQSQPQHF. CDR3 bases: TGTGCCAGCAGCTTAGTGATTTCTAGGGGGCAGAGTCAGCCCCAGCATTTT.

The CDR3 here is CASSLIGQVNTEAFF. The CDR3 DNA reads as TGTGCCAGCAGCTTAATAGGACAGGTGAACACTGAAGCTTTCTTT. The chain recombines TRBV7-9 with TRBJ1-1, with TRBD1 matching over 7 bases. Germline CDR1 is SEHNR and CDR2 is FQNEAQ (reference sequence). This CDR3 spans 15 amino acids. After removal of 2 bases from V and 0 bases from J, the junction contained 3 bases not matched to a gene.

The chain uses TRBV5-1 and TRBJ2-2; 7 nucleotides match TRBD1. The junction had 6 bases not matched to a gene; V was cut back by 5 bases and J by 2 bases. Germline V gene data show CDR1 as SGHRS and CDR2 as YFSETQ. The CDR3 loop spans 15 amino acids. The CDR3 loop is CASSPTGSNTGELFF. Written as DNA, the CDR3 is TGCGCCAGCAGTCCGACAGGGAGCAACACCGGGGAGCTGTTTTTT.

This chain joins TRBV9 and TRBJ2-2, with 10 bases lining up with TRBD2. CDR1 and CDR2 (germline): SGDLS, YYNGEE. This CDR3 is built from 20 residues. Trimming took 4 bases from V and 3 from J; bases not matched to a gene: 18. CDR3 nucleotides: TGTGCCAGCAGCATCTTAGACGGTCATAGCGGGGGGAAGTACACCGGGGAGCTGTTTTTT. Translating gives CASSILDGHSGGKYTGELFF.

The chain has TRBV9 and TRBJ2-5; tentative D call: TRBD2 (5 bases). This CDR3 has 14 residues. Germline V gene sequence: CDR1 SGDLS, CDR2 YYNGEE. V shed 1 base and J shed 0 bases, with 7 bases lying between them. CDR3 DNA: TGTGCCAGCAGCGTACGCGGGTACCAAGAGACCCAGTACTTC. Amino acids: CASSVRGYQETQYF.